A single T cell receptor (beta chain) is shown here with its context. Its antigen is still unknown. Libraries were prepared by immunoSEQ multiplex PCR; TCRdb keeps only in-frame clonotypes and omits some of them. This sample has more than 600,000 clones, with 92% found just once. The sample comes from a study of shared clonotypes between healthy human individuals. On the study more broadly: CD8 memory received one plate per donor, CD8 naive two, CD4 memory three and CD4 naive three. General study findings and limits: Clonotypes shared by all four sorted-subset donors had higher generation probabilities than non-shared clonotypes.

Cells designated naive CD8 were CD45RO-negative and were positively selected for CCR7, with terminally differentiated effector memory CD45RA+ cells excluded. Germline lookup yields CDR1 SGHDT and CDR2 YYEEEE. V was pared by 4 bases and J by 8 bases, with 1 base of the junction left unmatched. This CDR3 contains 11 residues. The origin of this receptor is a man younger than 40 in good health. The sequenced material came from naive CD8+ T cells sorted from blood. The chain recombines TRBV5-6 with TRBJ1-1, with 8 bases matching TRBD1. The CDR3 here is CASSRTGEAFF. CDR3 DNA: TGTGCCAGCAGCCGGACAGGGGAAGCTTTCTTT.